This T cell receptor (beta chain) was documented in a study of cytomegalovirus exposure and HLA in healthy donors. Whole-study findings and limits: As a later analysis revealed, the rate of TCR association differed by HLA locus, with DRB1 most and HLA-C fewest.

Concerning this clone itself: Its antigen remains unidentified.

Both 60 Vbeta primers and 13 Jbeta primers went into the PCR. Repertoires were generated with immunoSEQ multiplex PCR, while TCRdb's copy carries only in-frame clones and drops some. The data contain under 200,000 clones, almost 80% of them singletons. The germline V gene has CDR1 SGDLS and CDR2 YYNGEE. There are 15 residues in the CDR3. The V and J ends lost 4 bases and 6 bases respectively, with 18 bases between them. This chain joins TRBV9 and TRBJ2-3; the D gene is possibly TRBD2 (8 bases). The material sequenced was PBMCs. This sequence was found in a man in his fifties or sixties in good health and CMV-seropositive. The CDR3 reads CASSPREGAWDTQYF. CDR3 bases: TGTGCCAGCAGCCCCCGGGAGGGGGCCTGGGATACGCAGTATTTT.